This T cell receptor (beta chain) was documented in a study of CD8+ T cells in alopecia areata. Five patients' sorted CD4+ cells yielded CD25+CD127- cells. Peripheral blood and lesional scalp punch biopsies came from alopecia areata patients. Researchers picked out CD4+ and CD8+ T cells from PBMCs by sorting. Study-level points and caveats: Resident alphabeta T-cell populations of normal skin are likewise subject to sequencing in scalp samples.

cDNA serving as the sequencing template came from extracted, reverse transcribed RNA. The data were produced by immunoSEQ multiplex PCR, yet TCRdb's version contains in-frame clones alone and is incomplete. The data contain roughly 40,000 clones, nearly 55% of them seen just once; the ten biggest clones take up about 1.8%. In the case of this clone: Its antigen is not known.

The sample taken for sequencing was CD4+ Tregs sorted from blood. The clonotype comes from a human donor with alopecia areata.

CDR3 sequence reads: CASSARDRQETQYF. In DNA form, the CDR3 reads TGTGCCAGCAGTGCGCGGGACAGACAAGAGACCCAGTACTTC. The chain has TRBV27 and TRBJ2-5; D perhaps matches TRBD1 (7 bases). Trimming took 5 bases from V and 2 from J, leaving 12 bases between them. CDR1 is MNHEY, CDR2 SMNVEV, per germline (reference sequence). This CDR3 has 14 residues.